The entry below describes one T cell receptor beta chain. PCR used 60 Vbeta primers and 13 Jbeta primers. Assay used: immunoSEQ multiplex PCR; TCRdb lists only in-frame clones, some missing. The sample carries under 200,000 clones, approximately 80% recorded once. The data derive from a study of cytomegalovirus exposure and HLA in healthy donors. Germline CDR1 SNHLY, CDR2 FYNNEI. V shed 4 bases and J 5 bases; nucleotides not matched to a gene: 4. The CDR3 totals 14 residues. The chain has TRBV2 and TRBJ2-5; 10 bases map to TRBD2. This clonotype was obtained from a woman aged 50 to 60 in good health and CMV-seronegative. Material: PBMCs. CDR3 protein: CASSVETSGETQYF. CDR3 DNA: TGTGCCAGCAGTGTCGAGACTAGCGGGGAGACCCAGTACTTC.